This T cell receptor beta chain was sequenced during a study of blood T cells in healthy people across ages. Whole-study results and caveats: Relative to aged donors, long-lived donors carried more naive CD4+ cells and displayed higher diversity.

Germline V gene sequence: CDR1 MGHDK, CDR2 SYGVNS. The CDR3 sequence is 17 residues long. This clonotype was detected a few times. The antigen is unknown. Every donor gave 8 to 10 milliliters of peripheral blood. Isolation yielded PBMCs, at least 7 million per sample, in every case. A second PCR of about 7 to 11 cycles used a sample-barcoded 5' primer and a J-beta primer mix. Each cDNA molecule received a tag from a template-switch adaptor that had 12 random nucleotides. A single record per CDR3 protein comes from TCRdb applying MiXCR to the 5' RACE reads. The data contain about 970,000 distinct CDR3 sequences, just over 50% of them singletons.

Sequencing used blood. The genes are TRBV25-1 and TRBJ2-1, with TRBD2 matching over 8 bases. The TCR originated in a woman aged 55-75 years in good health. The CDR3 reads CAAAGVLEGNSYNEQFF. CDR3 coding DNA: TGTGCTGCAGCGGGGGTCCTAGAGGGGAACTCCTACAATGAGCAGTTCTTC.